The 5 T cell receptor beta chains in this list originate from one sample, sequenced in a study of T cell changes during pregnancy in multiple sclerosis. The data were produced by immunoSEQ multiplex PCR, yet TCRdb's version contains in-frame clones alone and is incomplete. The table records under 100,000 clones, less than 95% of them present only once. Here the sequenced sample was peripheral blood, taken in the first trimester of pregnancy. The receptors originated from a female donor in good health, enrolled as a control in a pregnancy study.

The chain combines TRBV11-2 with TRBJ2-7; D is unresolved. The V end lost 5 bases, the J end lost 7 bases, and 12 bases lay between the germline ends. The germline CDR1 and CDR2 sequences are SGHAT and FQNNGV. CDR3 length equals 12 residues. The CDR3 DNA is TGTGCCAGCAGCCGAGGCAGTTGGGAGCAGTACTTC. Translating gives CASSRGSWEQYF.

The chain has TRBV7-2 and TRBJ2-2, with D perhaps TRBD2 (7 bases). Trimming removed 3 bases at V and 9 bases at J, with 17 bases between. Per the germline V gene, CDR1 is SGHTA and CDR2 is FQGNSA. This CDR3 is built from 15 residues. CDR3 nucleotides: TGTGCCAGCAGCTTCGGACTAGGGGGGTCCCGGGAGCTGTTTTTT. Amino acids: CASSFGLGGSRELFF.

The chain links TRBV11-2 to TRBJ2-6; unclear D gene. The CDR3 has 14 amino acids. V shed 4 bases and J shed 1 base, with 5 bases lying between them. CDR1 SGHAT and CDR2 FQNNGV come from the germline V gene. The DNA of the CDR3 is TGTGCCAGCAGCTCTCTTTCTGGGGCCAACGTCCTGACTTTC. Encoded protein: CASSSLSGANVLTF.

The chain couples TRBV6-1 to TRBJ1-2; 7 nucleotides match TRBD1. CDR1 and CDR2 (germline): MNHNS, SASEGT. J was trimmed by 5 bases and V by 2 bases; bases with no gene match: 5. The CDR3 runs to 14 residues. CDR3 region: CASSETGVEYGYTF. CDR3 coding DNA: TGTGCCAGCAGTGAAACAGGGGTTGAGTATGGCTACACCTTC.

The rearrangement joins TRBV7-9 to TRBJ1-2; 9 bases match TRBD1. Trimming removed 5 bases from V and 6 bases from J; junction bases left unmatched: 7. The CDR3 consists of 14 residues. Germline CDR1 and CDR2: SEHNR and FQNEAQ (reference sequence). The CDR3 here is CASSVLGQGNGYTF. For the CDR3, the DNA is TGTGCCAGCAGCGTTCTCGGACAGGGGAATGGCTACACCTTC.